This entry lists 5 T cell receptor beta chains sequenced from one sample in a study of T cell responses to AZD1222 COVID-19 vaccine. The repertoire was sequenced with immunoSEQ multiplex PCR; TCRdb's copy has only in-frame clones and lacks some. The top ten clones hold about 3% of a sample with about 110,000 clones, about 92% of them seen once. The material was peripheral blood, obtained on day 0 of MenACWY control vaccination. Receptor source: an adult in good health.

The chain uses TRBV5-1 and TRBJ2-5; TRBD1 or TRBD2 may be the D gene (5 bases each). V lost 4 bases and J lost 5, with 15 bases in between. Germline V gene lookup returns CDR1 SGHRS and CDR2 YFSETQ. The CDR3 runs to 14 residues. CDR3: CASSRDPRVETQYF. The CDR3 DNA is TGCGCCAGCAGCCGGGACCCGCGGGTGGAGACCCAGTACTTC.

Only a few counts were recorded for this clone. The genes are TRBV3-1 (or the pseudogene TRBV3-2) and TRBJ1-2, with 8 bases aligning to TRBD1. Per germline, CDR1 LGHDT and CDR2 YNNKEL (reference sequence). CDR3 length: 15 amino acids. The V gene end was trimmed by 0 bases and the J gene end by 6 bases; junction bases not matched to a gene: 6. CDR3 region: CASSQDRTGTHGYTF. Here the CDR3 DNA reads TGTGCCAGCAGCCAAGATAGGACAGGGACCCATGGCTACACCTTC.

The CDR3 sequence: CATSPGRGAYQPQHF. The CDR3 DNA follows: TGTGCCACCAGCCCCGGGAGGGGGGCGTATCAGCCCCAGCATTTT. The V gene is TRBV15, the J gene TRBJ1-5; D possibly corresponds to TRBD1 (6 bases). Germline lookup yields CDR1 LNHNV and CDR2 YYDKDF (reference sequence). The CDR3 covers 15 residues. V was pared by 5 bases and J by 5 bases, with 16 bases between.

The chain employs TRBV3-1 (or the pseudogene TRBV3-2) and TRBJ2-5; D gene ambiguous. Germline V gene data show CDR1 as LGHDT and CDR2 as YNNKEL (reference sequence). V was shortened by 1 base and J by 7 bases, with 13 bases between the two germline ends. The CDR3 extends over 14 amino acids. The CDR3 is CASSQVATPGTQYF. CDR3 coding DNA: TGTGCCAGCAGCCAAGTGGCTACGCCAGGGACCCAGTACTTC.

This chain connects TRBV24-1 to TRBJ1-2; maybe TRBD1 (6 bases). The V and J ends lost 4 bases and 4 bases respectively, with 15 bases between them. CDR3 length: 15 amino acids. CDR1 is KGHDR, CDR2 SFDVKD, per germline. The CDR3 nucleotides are TGTGCCACCAGTGACCGGACAGCCGGCGGCTATGGCTACACCTTC. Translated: CATSDRTAGGYGYTF.